The 6 T cell receptor beta chains reported below all come from one sample, sequenced in a study of blood T cell repertoires in COVID-19. Clones were sequenced by immunoSEQ multiplex PCR, and TCRdb holds only the in-frame ones, with some missing. The sample records around 99,000 clones, 90% being singletons. Sequenced input: peripheral blood. The receptors were gathered from a man aged 50-60 years with acute or convalescent COVID-19.

The chain is built from TRBV4-3 and TRBJ2-7; 8 positions agree with TRBD2. CDR1 and CDR2 from the germline V gene are LGHNA and YSLEER. This CDR3 comprises 15 residues. Germline trimming cut 4 bases from V and 4 bases from J; bases unmatched to any gene: 9. The chain's CDR3 is CASSRDRAGVYEQYF. The CDR3 DNA sequence: TGCGCCAGCAGCCGGGATCGAGCGGGAGTTTACGAGCAGTACTTC.

V and J are TRBV5-4 and TRBJ2-5; 8 bases line up with TRBD2. Trimming took 2 bases from V and 5 from J; bases not matched to a gene: 14. The germline V gene has CDR1 SGHNT and CDR2 YYREEE (reference sequence). The CDR3 contains 17 residues. CDR3 DNA sequence: TGTGCCAGCAGCTTAAGTCCGGAGGGAACGGGGGGGGAGACCCAGTACTTC. Translated, it gives CASSLSPEGTGGETQYF. Full variable domain (rest looked up from reference TRBV5-4 and TRBJ2-5): ETGVTQSPTHLIKTRGQQVTLRCSSQSGHNTVSWYQQALGQGPQFIFQYYREEENGRGNFPPRFSGLQFPNYSSELNVNALELDDSALYLCASSLSPEGTGGETQYFGPGTRLLVL.

The V call is TRBV5-5, the J call TRBJ1-6; no clear D. Trimming shortened V by 4 bases and J by 4 bases, and 12 bases separated the two germline ends. Germline values: CDR1 SGHKS, CDR2 YYEKEE (reference sequence). The CDR3 extends over 15 amino acids. DNA for the CDR3: TGTGCCAGCAGCCTGGGCCCAGTGTATAATTCACCCCTCCACTTT. Protein: CASSLGPVYNSPLHF.

The chain combines TRBV15 with TRBJ2-3; 8 bases map to TRBD1. This CDR3 has 17 residues. V shed 0 bases, J shed 3 bases, and the junction held 8 bases outside the gene matches. Germline V gene lookup returns CDR1 LNHNV and CDR2 YYDKDF (reference sequence). The DNA of the CDR3 is TGTGCCACCAGCAGAGATACGTCAGGGACAGGTACAGATACGCAGTATTTT. It codes for CATSRDTSGTGTDTQYF.

The sample holds one count of this clone. The chain couples TRBV27 to TRBJ2-1, with D unresolved. This CDR3 has 13 residues. In germline, CDR1 is MNHEY, CDR2 SMNVEV (reference sequence). Between the trimmed V and J ends, which lost 2 bases and 2 bases, there was a span of 4 bases. The CDR3 DNA is TGTGCCAGCAGTTTACTCCCCTACAATGAGCAGTTCTTC. Translated, it gives CASSLLPYNEQFF.

This clone was counted once. V is TRBV28 and J is TRBJ2-1; 11 positions agree with TRBD2. Per germline, CDR1 MDHEN and CDR2 SYDVKM. V was clipped by 6 bases and J by 6 bases; unmatched bases: 4. CDR3 length: 14 residues. The CDR3 loop reads CASRASGRSNEQFF. For the CDR3, the DNA is TGTGCCAGCAGAGCTAGCGGGAGGAGCAATGAGCAGTTCTTC.